This TCR beta chain was documented in a study of OX40 agonist ivuxolimab in advanced cancers. Looking at the study overall: Partial responses, seen in three patients, involved one hepatocellular carcinoma and two cutaneous melanomas.

The CDR3 loop spans 15 amino acids. V shed 5 bases and J shed 5 bases, with 18 bases lying between them. Germline V gene data show CDR1 as SGHTA and CDR2 as FQGNSA. Comments on this clone: Additional DNA sequences in this sample encode the identical CDR3.

The assay was immunoSEQ multiplex PCR, and TCRdb's table has in-frame clones only and misses some. The sample shows around 61,000 clones, roughly 84% of them seen only once. The TCR was taken from an adult with an advanced solid tumor such as melanoma, head and neck, liver or kidney cancer. This chain uses TRBV7-2 with TRBJ1-2; D might be TRBD1 (5 bases). Sequencing was performed on CD4+ or CD8+ T cells sorted from blood, taken in a trial of the OX40 agonist ivuxolimab. CDR3 loop: CASSPARGGEYGYTF. The CDR3 nucleotides are TGTGCCAGCAGCCCCGCCCGGGGAGGGGAATATGGCTACACCTTC.